This T cell receptor beta chain is from a study of blood T cells in healthy people across ages. Germline V CDR1 and CDR2: SGHTA, FQGNSA. Between the trimmed V and J ends, which lost 1 base and 4 bases, there was a span of 7 bases. CDR3 size: 14 residues. Caucasian individuals from Russia who were healthy and aged about 6 to 95 acted as donors. Together with a sample-barcoded 5' primer, a J-beta primer mix was included in a second PCR lasting roughly 7 to 11 cycles. Each of the samples gave a minimum of 3 million paired-end reads that contained CDR3. TCRdb used MiXCR to reprocess the 5' RACE reads, holding one entry per CDR3 protein. The data contain around 1,500,000 distinct CDR3 sequences, 28% of them seen just once; the ten biggest clones take up around 7.7%. The study, taken as a whole, reports: Naive T cell percentage showed a strong correlation with TCR beta diversity. It was held that the diversity estimates obtained from one million T cells were underestimates.

Remarks on this clonotype: Its target is unknown.

The chain recombines TRBV7-2 with TRBJ2-2; D unresolved. The origin of this receptor is a woman aged 25 to 45 in good health. The sequenced sample consisted of blood. The CDR3 sequence is CASSLGASTGELFF. The CDR3 nucleotides read TGTGCCAGCAGCTTAGGGGCAAGCACCGGGGAGCTGTTTTTT.